Shown below are 29 T cell receptor beta chains from a single sample sequenced in a study of control samples from healthy donors and cancer patients. Sequencing used immunoSEQ multiplex PCR; TCRdb keeps in-frame clones, though not all of them. Among some 190,000 clones listed, roughly nine tenths were seen once. Sample: blood. The receptors derive from a young man in good health.

J is TRBJ1-2 and V is TRBV5-1, with D hard to call. The germline gives CDR1 SGHRS, CDR2 YFSETQ. This CDR3 region has 12 residues. V was clipped by 5 bases and J by 9 bases, with 14 bases between them. The chain's CDR3 is CASSGERASYTF. Written as DNA, the CDR3 is TGCGCCAGCAGTGGTGAACGGGCAAGCTACACCTTC.

The V gene is TRBV27, the J gene TRBJ2-2; D is possibly TRBD1 (5 bases). Between the trimmed V and J ends, which lost 7 bases and 5 bases, there was a span of 14 bases. This CDR3 region has 14 residues. Germline assignment: CDR1 MNHEY and CDR2 SMNVEV (reference sequence). The CDR3 sequence: CASTAADTTGELFF. CDR3 nucleotide sequence: TGTGCCAGCACGGCCGCGGACACAACCGGGGAGCTGTTTTTT.

The chain couples TRBV7-9 to TRBJ1-2; D is ambiguous. From germline, CDR1 is SEHNR and CDR2 FQNEAQ (reference sequence). The CDR3 contains 13 residues. Trimming cost V 4 bases and J 3 bases, with 9 bases left between them. The CDR3 DNA reads as TGTGCCAGCAGCTCCTGGACCGACTATGGCTACACCTTC. This encodes CASSSWTDYGYTF.

The chain links TRBV10-3 to TRBJ2-7; a weak D match, TRBD2 (6 bases). CDR3 length: 14 amino acids. The germline V and J ends were trimmed by 3 bases and 3 bases, with 12 bases remaining between them. Per the germline V gene, CDR1 is ENHRY and CDR2 is SYGVKD. The CDR3 is CAISEGGSRYEQYF. The CDR3, as DNA: TGTGCCATCAGTGAAGGAGGGTCTCGCTACGAGCAGTACTTC.

This clone was observed once. This CDR3 is CSADYNYGYTF. The CDR3 coding sequence is TGCAGTGCTGACTATAACTATGGCTACACCTTC. The gene calls are TRBV20-1 and TRBJ1-2; unclear D gene. CDR1 and CDR2 from the germline V gene are DFQATT and SNEGSKA (reference sequence). The CDR3 contains 11 residues. V was pared by 5 bases and J by 1 base, with 5 bases between.

The CDR3 coding sequence is TGTGCCGCCGGGACAGGAGGTGCTAACTATGGCTACACCTTC. Translating it yields CAAGTGGANYGYTF. The chain couples TRBV2 to TRBJ1-2; TRBD1 aligns across 8 bases. The CDR3 runs 14 residues. J was trimmed by 0 bases and V by 11 bases; bases with no gene match: 8. The V gene's germline CDR1 is SNHLY and CDR2 FYNNEI.

The rearrangement joins TRBV6-5 to TRBJ1-2; D not certain. Looked up from germline, CDR1 is MNHEY and CDR2 is SVGAGI. Trimming pared 2 bases from V and 8 bases from J, leaving 18 bases between. CDR3 length: 15 residues. The CDR3 nucleotides read TGTGCCAGCAGTTACCAGGCAGGATCGCCTAAAGGCTACACCTTC. Protein sequence: CASSYQAGSPKGYTF.

This chain joins TRBV27 and TRBJ1-2; 12 positions agree with TRBD1. CDR3 length: 19 amino acids. J was trimmed by 7 bases and V by 3 bases; bases with no gene match: 18. Per the germline V gene, CDR1 is MNHEY and CDR2 is SMNVEV (reference sequence). CDR3 region: CASSFKLTGTGGAMTGYTF. The CDR3 DNA follows: TGTGCCAGCAGTTTCAAACTTACCGGGACAGGGGGCGCGATGACTGGCTACACCTTC.

This clone was picked up a small number of times. CDR3 protein: CSVPGRSMNTEAFF. The CDR3 DNA reads TGCAGCGTTCCGGGACGGAGCATGAACACTGAAGCTTTCTTT. The chain employs TRBV29-1 and TRBJ1-1; a weak D match, TRBD1 (5 bases). V lost 5 bases and J lost 0, with 13 bases in between. The CDR3 covers 14 residues. Germline CDR1 and CDR2: SQVTM and ANQGSEA. The full variable domain, completed using reference TRBV29-1 and TRBJ1-1, is SAVISQKPSRDICQRGTSLTIQCQVDSQVTMMFWYRQQPGQSLTLIATANQGSEATYESGFVIDKFPISRPNLTFSTLTVSNMSPEDSSIYLCSVPGRSMNTEAFFGQGTRLTVV.

For the CDR3, the DNA is TGCGCCAGCAGCTTTAGTGGGAACACTGAAGCTTTCTTT. Translated, it gives CASSFSGNTEAFF. V and J are TRBV5-1 and TRBJ1-1; D call uncertain. Germline CDR1 is SGHRS and CDR2 is YFSETQ. V shed 2 bases and J shed 1 base, with 6 bases lying between them. The CDR3 sequence is 13 residues long.

The CDR3 protein is CASSTVGGNTEAFF. CDR3 coding DNA: TGTGCCAGTAGTACCGTAGGGGGGAACACTGAAGCTTTCTTT. The chain carries TRBV19 and TRBJ1-1, with D tentatively TRBD1 (6 bases). The CDR3 extends over 14 amino acids. Germline V gives CDR1 LNHDA, CDR2 SQIVND (reference sequence). Trimming cost V 4 bases and J 1 base, with 10 bases left between them.

The rearrangement uses TRBV6-5 and TRBJ1-5; possibly TRBD1 for D (6 bases). Trimming took off 5 bases at V and 4 bases at J, with 15 bases between the two ends. Looked up from germline, CDR1 is MNHEY and CDR2 is SVGAGI. The CDR3 consists of 15 residues. The CDR3 region is CASSRSGASNQPQHF. The CDR3 DNA reads as TGTGCCAGCAGTCGCTCAGGGGCGAGTAATCAGCCCCAGCATTTT.

The V and J genes are TRBV4-1 and TRBJ1-4; perhaps TRBD1 as D (6 bases). The V and J ends lost 2 bases and 8 bases respectively, with 9 bases between them. Per the germline V gene, CDR1 is MGHRA and CDR2 is YSYEKL. CDR3 length: 13 amino acids. The chain's CDR3 is CASSQTRGEKLFF. The CDR3 bases are TGCGCCAGCAGCCAAACCAGGGGCGAAAAACTGTTTTTT.

The J gene is TRBJ2-6, the V gene TRBV4-1, with a tentative D call TRBD1 (6 bases). The CDR3 is 16 residues long. The germline gives CDR1 MGHRA, CDR2 YSYEKL. V dropped 3 bases and J dropped 1 base, with 10 bases sitting between them. The CDR3 sequence: CASSQGATSGANVLTF. The CDR3 DNA reads TGCGCCAGCAGCCAGGGGGCTACTTCTGGGGCCAACGTCCTGACTTTC.

The rearrangement uses TRBV5-1 and TRBJ2-7; TRBD1 aligns across 10 bases. The CDR3 has 16 amino acids. V gave up 1 base and J gave up 6 bases; unmatched junction bases: 10. CDR1 SGHRS and CDR2 YFSETQ come from the germline V gene. DNA of the CDR3: TGCGCCAGCAGCTTGTCGCCGGGACAGGGGTTCCGCGAGCAGTACTTC. Translated, it gives CASSLSPGQGFREQYF.

The V call is TRBV7-3, the J call TRBJ2-1, with D unclear. Germline-derived CDR1 and CDR2 are SGHTA and FQGTGA. Trimming took 6 bases from V and 6 from J, leaving 18 bases between them. This CDR3 contains 15 residues. In DNA, the CDR3 is TGTGCCAGCAGTACCGCGGTGAAAGGGTCCAATGAGCAGTTCTTC. Its protein is CASSTAVKGSNEQFF.

The chain carries TRBV19 and TRBJ1-4; possible D gene TRBD1, 6 bases. The CDR3 is 14 residues long. The germline V gene has CDR1 LNHDA and CDR2 SQIVND (reference sequence). Trimming pared 3 bases from V and 6 bases from J, leaving 11 bases between. The CDR3 spells CASSIGGADEKLFF. CDR3 nucleotides: TGTGCCAGTAGTATCGGGGGGGCCGATGAAAAACTGTTTTTT.

The chain couples TRBV2 to TRBJ1-5; 7 nucleotides agree with TRBD1. Germline-derived CDR1 and CDR2 are SNHLY and FYNNEI. The CDR3 runs 17 residues. V shed 0 bases and J 0 bases; nucleotides not matched to a gene: 5. CDR3 bases: TGTGCCAGCAGTGAAGCGGGGACAGCCTATAGCAATCAGCCCCAGCATTTT. Translating gives CASSEAGTAYSNQPQHF.

The chain combines TRBV4-1 with TRBJ1-5; 9 nucleotides align to TRBD1. V lost 1 base and J lost 7; bases outside the gene matches: 2. Germline V gives CDR1 MGHRA, CDR2 YSYEKL. The CDR3 is 14 amino acids. CDR3 in amino acids: CASSQGDRGQPQHF. In DNA, the CDR3 is TGCGCCAGCAGCCAAGGAGACAGGGGGCAGCCCCAGCATTTT.

The J gene is TRBJ1-2, the V gene TRBV7-2, with a weak D call TRBD1 (6 bases). Germline values: CDR1 SGHTA, CDR2 FQGNSA. Trimming removed 5 bases at V and 4 bases at J, with 20 bases between. The CDR3 covers 16 residues. The chain's CDR3 is CASSRDLSGEGYGYTF. The CDR3 region has the DNA TGTGCCAGCAGCCGGGATCTGTCAGGGGAGGGCTATGGCTACACCTTC.

The chain employs TRBV9 and TRBJ2-3; D remains ambiguous. This CDR3 has 12 amino acids. In germline, CDR1 is SGDLS, CDR2 YYNGEE. V gave up 4 bases and J gave up 2 bases, with 5 bases separating them. CDR3 coding DNA: TGTGCCAGCAGCCCAGACACAGATACGCAGTATTTT. It translates to CASSPDTDTQYF.

The chain is built from TRBV30 and TRBJ1-4; 7 bases agree with TRBD1. In germline, CDR1 is GTSNPN, CDR2 SVGIG (reference sequence). J lost 6 bases, V lost 7 bases, and 14 bases had no gene match. The CDR3 is 15 amino acids. The CDR3 nucleotides read TGTGCCTACTCTACAGGGACAGACATTGATGAAAAACTGTTTTTT. Protein sequence: CAYSTGTDIDEKLFF.

J is TRBJ2-2 and V is TRBV5-1, with TRBD1 matching over 8 bases. CDR3 length: 17 amino acids. V lost 4 bases and J lost 1; bases outside the gene matches: 9. Germline V gene data show CDR1 as SGHRS and CDR2 as YFSETQ. The CDR3 DNA reads as TGCGCCAGCAGCCTCCGAGAAACAGGGGGGAACACCGGGGAGCTGTTTTTT. As protein: CASSLRETGGNTGELFF.

The chain carries TRBV3-1 (or the pseudogene TRBV3-2) and TRBJ1-6; TRBD1 matches 10 bases. CDR3 length: 16 residues. With V trimmed by 1 base and J by 10 bases, 7 bases remained unmatched. Per the germline V gene, CDR1 is LGHDT and CDR2 is YNNKEL (reference sequence). CDR3 coding DNA: TGTGCCAGCAGCCAAGGGGACAGGGGAAGTCGGTCACCCCTCCACTTT. Translated, it gives CASSQGDRGSRSPLHF.

The chain is built from TRBV29-1 and TRBJ1-1; D is unclear. V lost 1 base to trimming and J lost 1 base, with 10 bases between them. Germline assignment: CDR1 SQVTM and CDR2 ANQGSEA. CDR3 length: 14 residues. CDR3 sequence (DNA): TGCAGCGTTGAAGTCCAGGCCAGGAACACTGAAGCTTTCTTT. Residues: CSVEVQARNTEAFF.

CDR3 protein: CASSEEKGWRSPLHF. Written as DNA, the CDR3 is TGTGCCAGCAGTGAAGAAAAGGGCTGGCGATCACCCCTCCACTTT. V and J are TRBV6-1 and TRBJ1-6, with D unresolved. The V gene lost 1 base and the J gene lost 10 bases, with 14 bases spanning the gap. Germline V gene data show CDR1 as MNHNS and CDR2 as SASEGT. This CDR3 has 15 residues.

The chain combines TRBV4-1 with TRBJ1-5, with 7 bases that match TRBD1. CDR3 length equals 15 residues. The trim removed 4 bases at V and 3 bases at J, leaving 6 bases unmatched. Looked up from germline, CDR1 is MGHRA and CDR2 is YSYEKL. The DNA of the CDR3 is TGCGCCAGCAGCCTTGGGGACAGAAACAATCAGCCCCAGCATTTT. This translates into CASSLGDRNNQPQHF.

The chain joins TRBV27 to TRBJ1-2; D is uncertain. The CDR3 length is 15 residues. Germline V CDR1 and CDR2: MNHEY, SMNVEV (reference sequence). Trimming shortened V by 7 bases and J by 0 bases, and 15 bases separated the two germline ends. The CDR3 region is CASTLYTSANYGYTF. DNA for the CDR3: TGTGCCAGCACCTTATACACATCCGCTAACTATGGCTACACCTTC.

The chain joins TRBV24-1 to TRBJ1-4; 7 bases match TRBD1. Losses at the gene ends were 4 bases for V and 3 bases for J; bases not matched to a gene: 4. Germline CDR1 and CDR2: KGHDR and SFDVKD. The CDR3 is 15 amino acids. This chain's CDR3 is CATSERDSPNEKLFF. The CDR3 nucleotides are TGTGCCACCAGTGAAAGGGACAGCCCTAATGAAAAACTGTTTTTT.